This T cell receptor beta chain originates from a study of Graves' ophthalmopathy and Graves' hyperthyroidism. Between the trimmed V and J ends, which lost 1 base and 4 bases, there was a span of 13 bases. Germline loops: CDR1 SGHVS, CDR2 FQNEAQ. The CDR3 extends over 15 amino acids. Researchers took RNA transcripts and amplified TCR beta CDR3 regions from them. Scientists carried out first-round RT-PCR using HTBI primers and then a second-round multiplex PCR. TCRdb redid the calling of the multiplex PCR reads with MiXCR, one entry per CDR3 protein. The data contain hundreds of thousands of distinct CDR3 sequences, about a fifth of them singletons. This clonotype has a count of ten or more. The stable label applied to hyperthyroidism with no ophthalmopathy within 18 months of follow-up. Hyperthyroidism cases were recent diagnoses of under 2 months' duration in people aged 18 to 65.

This TCR was sampled from a woman aged 18 to 35 with stable Graves' hyperthyroidism. Some clones in this sample may be carry-over from other donors' samples. Sequencing was done on a sample of peripheral blood. V and J are TRBV7-8 and TRBJ1-1; D gene uncertain. CDR3 sequence (DNA): TGTGCCAGCAGCTTAGGTTTAGGACCCTTCACTGAAGCTTTCTTT. Its translation is CASSLGLGPFTEAFF.